This record looks at one TCR beta chain sequence and its context. The data were taken from a study of control samples from healthy donors and cancer patients. TCRdb keeps only in-frame clones here, not all; method: immunoSEQ multiplex PCR. Here the sample spans roughly 150,000 clones, roughly 92% being singletons. Sequenced input: blood. The TCR sequence derives from a young woman in good health.

The CDR3 DNA reads TGTGCCAGCAGGGACACAGGGGCCGGGGAGCTGTTTTTT. Protein: CASRDTGAGELFF. This chain connects TRBV12-3 or TRBV12-4 to TRBJ2-2; 7 bases map to TRBD1. V lost 6 bases and J lost 6; bases outside the gene matches: 4. The CDR3 is 13 amino acids.